This T cell receptor beta chain was documented in a study of T cells in Graves' hyperthyroidism and ophthalmopathy (dated by TCRdb to 2018 to 2020). Concerning the study at large: Peripheral blood was sampled at the time of initial diagnosis, prior to any treatment. Prospective prediction of ophthalmopathy was tested in an independent validation cohort consisting of 18 hyperthyroidism patients and approximately 16 patients who later progressed to ophthalmopathy. The 100 discovery patients were divided at random into training and test sets in a 7:3 ratio. In several Graves' hyperthyroidism patients, the study also compared T-cell repertoires from thyroid tissue with T-cell repertoires from blood. A discovery cohort of about a hundred patients, 43 with Graves' ophthalmopathy and 55 to 60 with stable Graves' hyperthyroidism, was used to find distinguishing TCR V-J signatures. The paper reports TCR Vbeta CDR3 sequencing of approximately 130 peripheral blood samples: some 41 ophthalmopathy, under 80 hyperthyroidism and approximately 17 progressor patients. After blood sampling, hyperthyroidism patients were treated with methimazole at a starting dose of 30 mg daily, and ophthalmopathy patients were treated with high-dose intravenous methylprednisolone. Here is what the overall study found, with its caveats: In cross-validation, a model built on a 13 V-J signature told ophthalmopathy apart from stable hyperthyroidism with approximately 90% sensitivity and roughly 82% specificity, and in testing the same model reached 80%/75%. In validation, the model predicted progression to ophthalmopathy with around 71% sensitivity and around 72% specificity, a median of about 6 months before onset. Most expanded thyroid clonotypes (frequency above 0.001) were also detected in blood, a finding suggesting that blood repertoires may reflect thyroid immune responses. Sample size was not statistically predetermined, and investigators were not blinded to group allocation.

The TCR beta CDR3 regions were amplified from the RNA transcripts. For the first round of RT-PCR on the TCR CDR3, the HTBI primer set was used together with the Qiagen OneStep RT-PCR kit. The libraries were constructed in a second round of multiplex PCR and then size-selected and purified. Sequencing of the libraries was done on an Illumina HiSeq2000 using paired-end 100 bp reads. In the original analysis: SOAPnuke was used to process the raw data, throwing out any read that contained adapters or uncalled bases, had a mean Phred below 15, or lacked an exact constant-primer or identifier match. COPE v1.2.5 was used to merge the high-quality paired reads, and each unique nucleotide sequence was defined as a clonotype. MiTCR v1.1 was used to align clonotypes to the IMGT TRBV, TRBD and TRBJ reference segments. The analysis was restricted to V-J combinations with a frequency above 0.0001, which together covered 99% to 99.2% of the repertoires. The TCS score was defined as the ratio of F50 (clonal expansion) to E x V (chaos), calculated using BLOSUM62-based TCRdist between CDR3 peptides within each V-J. Welch's t-statistics and random forest reduced 450 to 600 V-J features to roughly 13, which were used in a naive Bayes classifier (R e1071). TCRdb redid the processing of the public reads, applying fastp at Q25 and MiXCR, and retained in-frame beta chains. CDR3 protein sequences are deduplicated, and each keeps its most common genes and DNA. TCRdb, not the original authors, processed these V and J calls. The table for this sample lists some 300,000 distinct CDR3 sequences; 13% of them were counted only once. The biggest ten clones account for almost 8% of the sample.

Hyperthyroidism patients were newly diagnosed, had a disease duration of under 2 months, and were aged 18 to 65 years. The study excluded patients with uncontrolled infections, other autoimmune diseases, pregnancy or lactation. Diagnoses were based on clinical symptoms, serum thyroxine and TRAb, thyroid ultrasound and orbital computed tomography. Blood from progressor patients was collected at the time of first diagnosis with hyperthyroidism, before any ophthalmopathy symptoms had appeared. Ficoll-Paque density gradient centrifugation was used to isolate PBMCs from 9.5 to 10 ml of fresh peripheral blood. Patients classed as progressors first received a Graves' hyperthyroidism diagnosis and then went on to develop ophthalmopathy during follow-up. Trizol reagent was used to extract total RNA, and RNA quality was then checked on an Agilent 2100 Bioanalyzer. At the junction V is shortened by 1 base and J by 2 bases; bases outside the gene matches: 8. Looking up the germline V gene (reference sequence) yields CDR1 DFQATT and CDR2 SNEGSKA. CDR3 length: 16 amino acids, cysteine to phenylalanine. The DNA shown is the 48-base CDR3, in frame from base 1.

As regards this clonotype: Its antigen has not been determined. No quality values exist for individual bases; no much larger clone is one base distant.

The chain couples TRBV20-1 to TRBJ2-5; 9 central nucleotides agree with TRBD2. Specimen: blood. The origin of this receptor is a woman aged 30 to 39 with Graves' hyperthyroidism that later progressed to Graves' ophthalmopathy. In nucleotide form, the sequence is TGCAGTGCTAGAGGGGCTAGCGGGGTACTACAAGAGACCCAGTACTTC. It translates as CSARGASGVLQETQYF.